The 27 T cell receptor beta chains listed next were all sequenced from one sample in a study of blood T cell repertoires in COVID-19. Clones were read by immunoSEQ multiplex PCR, and TCRdb kept only the in-frame ones, dropping some. The table includes 150,000 to 180,000 clones, 91% detected once. The source material was peripheral blood. Receptors were obtained from a man aged 50-59 years with acute or convalescent COVID-19.

The chain combines TRBV27 with TRBJ2-3, with D possibly being TRBD2 (6 bases). The CDR3 is made up of 16 amino acids. Germline assignment: CDR1 MNHEY and CDR2 SMNVEV (reference sequence). The V and J ends lost 0 bases and 5 bases respectively, with 15 bases between them. CDR3 sequence: CASSLSPSLGGDTQYF. The CDR3, as DNA: TGTGCCAGCAGTTTATCCCCTAGTTTGGGGGGAGATACGCAGTATTTT.

The chain combines TRBV5-1 with TRBJ1-1, with 8 nucleotides matching TRBD1. V shed 2 bases, J shed 3 bases, and the junction held 9 bases outside the gene matches. The CDR3 has 16 amino acids. CDR1 SGHRS and CDR2 YFSETQ come from the germline V gene. This CDR3 is CASSLGTGTGDTEAFF. For the CDR3, the DNA is TGCGCCAGCAGCTTAGGGACAGGCACGGGGGACACTGAAGCTTTCTTT.

The chain employs TRBV2 and TRBJ2-1, with 12 bases identical to TRBD2. CDR3 size: 15 residues. Germline trimming cut 4 bases from V and 3 bases from J; bases unmatched to any gene: 1. Per germline, CDR1 SNHLY and CDR2 FYNNEI. The CDR3 is CASSGGLAGYNEQFF. CDR3 nucleotides: TGTGCCAGCAGTGGGGGACTAGCGGGCTACAATGAGCAGTTCTTC.

The V call is TRBV5-5, the J call TRBJ2-7; 10 nucleotides line up with TRBD2. This CDR3 contains 15 residues. Germline V gene sequence: CDR1 SGHKS, CDR2 YYEKEE (reference sequence). With V trimmed by 0 bases and J by 4 bases, 4 bases remained unmatched. The CDR3 protein is CASSLVAGGLYEQYV. CDR3 bases: TGTGCCAGCAGCTTGGTAGCGGGGGGCCTTTACGAGCAGTACGTC.

The table lists this clone with a count of one. This rearrangement joins TRBV19 to TRBJ2-7; no clear D. The V and J ends lost 3 bases and 4 bases respectively, with 16 bases between them. Germline V gene sequence: CDR1 LNHDA, CDR2 SQIVND (reference sequence). This CDR3 comprises 15 residues. The CDR3 reads CASSIYPLEIYEQYF. CDR3 nucleotide sequence: TGTGCCAGTAGTATCTACCCCTTAGAAATTTACGAGCAGTACTTC.

The chain recombines TRBV5-1 with TRBJ2-1; TRBD2 might be the D (7 bases). Germline assignment: CDR1 SGHRS and CDR2 YFSETQ. V lost 5 bases, J lost 2 bases, and 14 bases lay in between. This CDR3 is 15 amino acids long. CDR3 sequence: CASRSAGATYNEQFF. In nucleotides, the CDR3 is TGCGCCAGCAGAAGCGCGGGGGCGACCTACAATGAGCAGTTCTTC.

As to this clone: One end of the junction is discordant with germline, which a read error may explain. J is TRBJ2-7 and V is TRBV7-9; 8 bases match TRBD2. Germline CDR1 reads SEHNR; CDR2 reads FQNEAQ (reference sequence). The CDR3 has 14 residues. The CDR3 reads CASSLASVSGNHFF. The CDR3 nucleotides read TGTGCCAGCAGCTTAGCCTCGGTTAGCGGGAATCATTTCTTC.

The chain links TRBV5-1 to TRBJ2-7; 8 positions match TRBD2. The CDR3 runs to 14 residues. V dropped 4 bases and J dropped 0; count of bases not matched to a gene: 3. Germline lookup yields CDR1 SGHRS and CDR2 YFSETQ. The CDR3: CASSRGTSSYEQYF. The CDR3 DNA is TGCGCCAGCAGCCGAGGGACTAGCTCCTACGAGCAGTACTTC.

The chain links TRBV11-2 to TRBJ1-2; TRBD1 is a possible D gene (5 bases). This CDR3 is built from 15 residues. Germline V gene sequence: CDR1 SGHAT, CDR2 FQNNGV. V was trimmed by 5 bases and J by 0 bases, leaving 13 bases between them. CDR3 coding DNA: TGTGCCAGCAGCCCGGACATCCAAGCTAACTATGGCTACACCTTC. Its translation: CASSPDIQANYGYTF.

Note on this clone: Other DNA sequences in the sample encode the same CDR3. The chain uses TRBV4-1 and TRBJ1-2; TRBD1 might be the D (5 bases). The CDR3 contains 12 residues. CDR1 is MGHRA and CDR2 is YSYEKL in the germline V gene. V dropped 3 bases and J dropped 3 bases, with 5 bases sitting between them. CDR3 DNA: TGCGCCAGCAGCCAGACAGACTATGGCTACACCTTC. It codes for CASSQTDYGYTF.

The V gene is TRBV30, the J gene TRBJ1-5, with D perhaps TRBD1 (5 bases). The CDR3 contains 15 residues. V was pared by 0 bases and J by 2 bases, with 11 bases between. Germline loops: CDR1 GTSNPN, CDR2 SVGIG (reference sequence). The CDR3 region is CAWSVQGVGNQPQHF. The CDR3 DNA is TGTGCCTGGAGTGTACAAGGGGTGGGCAATCAGCCCCAGCATTTT.

In DNA form, the CDR3 reads TGCGCCAGCAGCAAACAGGGAAGGGTCACTGAAGCTTTCTTT. It specifies CASSKQGRVTEAFF. The V gene is TRBV4-3, the J gene TRBJ1-1; D might be TRBD1 (6 bases). From germline, CDR1 is LGHNA and CDR2 YSLEER. Trimming pared 5 bases from V and 4 bases from J, leaving 14 bases between. The CDR3 totals 14 residues.

The rearrangement joins TRBV3-1 (or the pseudogene TRBV3-2) to TRBJ1-6; 10 bases align to TRBD1. The CDR3 has 15 amino acids. Germline V gene lookup returns CDR1 LGHDT and CDR2 YNNKEL (reference sequence). V trimming: 3 bases; J trimming: 9 bases; junction bases outside the gene matches: 5. The CDR3 nucleotides are TGTGCCAGCAGCCAGTCGACAGGGGGCAGTTCACCCCTCCACTTT. Its protein is CASSQSTGGSSPLHF.

The gene calls are TRBV24-1 and TRBJ1-4; D might be TRBD1 (5 bases). Germline CDR1 reads KGHDR; CDR2 reads SFDVKD. V lost 2 bases, J lost 3 bases, and 12 bases lay in between. The CDR3 runs to 16 residues. CDR3 sequence: CATSDSQGGSNEKLFF. In nucleotides, the CDR3 is TGTGCCACCAGTGATTCGCAGGGAGGGTCTAATGAAAAACTGTTTTTT.

The chain's CDR3 is CASSELGQTQETQYF. CDR3 coding DNA: TGTGCCAGCAGTGAATTGGGGCAAACCCAAGAGACCCAGTACTTC. The chain uses TRBV6-1 and TRBJ2-5; perhaps TRBD1 as D (5 bases). V dropped 2 bases and J dropped 1 base, with 11 bases sitting between them. The CDR3 is made up of 15 amino acids. CDR1 and CDR2 (germline): MNHNS, SASEGT.

The genes are TRBV10-3 and TRBJ2-1, with 9 bases aligning to TRBD2. This CDR3 spans 13 amino acids. The germline CDR1 and CDR2 sequences are ENHRY and SYGVKD. Trimming at V came to 8 bases and at J to 5 bases, leaving 4 bases not matched to a gene. CDR3 region: CAIRTSENNEQFF. The DNA of the CDR3 is TGTGCCATCCGGACTAGCGAAAACAATGAGCAGTTCTTC.

The V call is TRBV28, the J call TRBJ1-2; D is undetermined. Per germline, CDR1 MDHEN and CDR2 SYDVKM. Between the trimmed V and J ends, which lost 8 bases and 8 bases, there was a span of 18 bases. CDR3 length: 13 residues. The CDR3 spells CASGPPRERGYTF. Here the CDR3 DNA reads TGTGCCAGCGGGCCCCCTAGGGAGAGGGGCTACACCTTC.

In this sample, this clone turned up once. The chain is built from TRBV19 and TRBJ2-1; 10 nucleotides agree with TRBD1. Germline assignment: CDR1 LNHDA and CDR2 SQIVND (reference sequence). The CDR3 loop spans 16 amino acids. V was pared by 6 bases and J by 3 bases, with 8 bases of the junction left unmatched. The CDR3, as DNA: TGTGCCAGTAGCTCTCCCCGGGACAGGGGCTACAATGAGCAGTTCTTC. Its translation is CASSSPRDRGYNEQFF.

This clone was counted a single time. The V and J genes are TRBV7-9 and TRBJ1-5; D call uncertain. The germline V gene encodes CDR1 SEHNR and CDR2 FQNEAQ (reference sequence). CDR3 length equals 14 residues. V lost 3 bases and J lost 3, with 9 bases in between. The CDR3 coding sequence is TGTGCCAGCAGCTTTGACACGACCAATCAGCCCCAGCATTTT. This gives the protein CASSFDTTNQPQHF.

This clone was detected once. CDR3 DNA sequence: TGTGCCAGCAGCTCTCGACAGGGCCACAACACTGAAGCTTTCTTT. Translation gives CASSSRQGHNTEAFF. The chain has TRBV21-1 and TRBJ1-1; the table gives TRBD1 as D, unverified against the DNA. TRBV21-1 is recorded as a pseudogene. The CDR3 spans 15 residues.

This chain connects TRBV4-3 to TRBJ1-2; a possible D gene is TRBD1 (6 bases). CDR1 and CDR2 (germline): LGHNA, YSLEER. V gave up 3 bases and J gave up 8 bases, with 7 bases separating them. The CDR3 totals 11 residues. DNA of the CDR3: TGCGCCAGCAGCCACAGGGGAGGCTACACCTTC. Translation: CASSHRGGYTF.

The genes are TRBV6-5 and TRBJ1-5; perhaps TRBD1 as D (6 bases). The ends were cut back, 6 bases at V and 7 bases at J, with 13 bases in the middle. Germline CDR1 and CDR2: MNHEY and SVGAGI. This CDR3 spans 13 amino acids. The CDR3 nucleotides are TGTGCCAGCAGCCTACAGGGAACACAGCCCCAGCATTTT. Protein product: CASSLQGTQPQHF.

The V call is TRBV11-2, the J call TRBJ1-1, with a weak D call TRBD1 (5 bases). V was pared by 5 bases and J by 4 bases, with 14 bases between. Germline lookup yields CDR1 SGHAT and CDR2 FQNNGV. The CDR3 spans 14 residues. CDR3 bases: TGTGCCAGCAGCCCCCGGAGGGGCGGCACTGAAGCTTTCTTT. Its protein product is CASSPRRGGTEAFF.

The chain combines TRBV19 with TRBJ2-1, with 9 bases matching TRBD1. This CDR3 is 17 amino acids long. Germline V gene lookup returns CDR1 LNHDA and CDR2 SQIVND (reference sequence). V was pared by 4 bases and J by 7 bases, with 14 bases of the junction left unmatched. The CDR3, as DNA: TGTGCCAGTAGTAATTGGGCGGGGACAGGGTATTATAATGAGCAGTTCTTC. Protein sequence: CASSNWAGTGYYNEQFF. The full variable domain, with the rest looked up from reference TRBV19 and TRBJ2-1, is DGGITQSPKYLFRKEGQNVTLSCEQNLNHDAMYWYRQDPGQGLRLIYYSQIVNDFQKGDIAEGYSVSREKKESFPLTVTSAQKNPTAFYLCASSNWAGTGYYNEQFFGPGTRLTVL.

The chain uses TRBV6-6 and TRBJ2-7; D is unresolved. Per germline, CDR1 MNHNY and CDR2 SVGAGI (reference sequence). The CDR3 is 13 amino acids. V lost 5 bases and J 1 base, leaving 9 bases between the germline ends. The CDR3 region is CASSLQVSYEQYF. The CDR3 DNA sequence: TGTGCCAGCAGTCTCCAGGTGTCCTACGAGCAGTACTTC.

This sequence joins TRBV7-8 and TRBJ1-2; TRBD1 might be the D (5 bases). Germline CDR1 and CDR2: SGHVS and FQNEAQ. The CDR3 extends over 13 amino acids. Trimming took off 2 bases at V and 6 bases at J, with 10 bases between the two ends. The chain's CDR3 is CASSLSSGNGYTF. CDR3 sequence (DNA): TGTGCCAGCAGCTTAAGTTCAGGGAATGGCTACACCTTC.

The V and J genes are TRBV6-2 or TRBV6-3 and TRBJ1-5, with 7 bases that match TRBD1. This CDR3 is 15 amino acids long. Trimming removed 6 bases from V and 4 bases from J; junction bases left unmatched: 9. CDR1 is MNHEY and CDR2 is SVGEGT in the germline V gene. CDR3 protein: CASSTDRTHNQPQHF. DNA for the CDR3: TGTGCCAGCAGCACGGACAGGACACATAATCAGCCCCAGCATTTT.